The present entry profiles one TCR beta chain with its context. The antigen remains unidentified. This entry belongs to a study of cytomegalovirus exposure and HLA in healthy donors. V trimming: 4 bases; J trimming: 8 bases; junction bases outside the gene matches: 4. The CDR3 runs to 13 residues. In germline, CDR1 is PRHDT, CDR2 FYEKMQ (reference sequence). The study ran its PCR with 60 Vbeta and 13 Jbeta primers. Sequencing was performed with immunoSEQ multiplex PCR; in TCRdb, only in-frame clones are kept and a portion is missing. The sample carries over 150,000 clones, about four fifths recorded once. General study results and limits: A later examination showed that TCR association rates differed by HLA locus, with DRB1 most and HLA-C fewest. Sequencing likely caused a cluster of highly shared sequence variants. With high specificity and sensitivity, the classifier reportedly diagnosed cytomegalovirus status.

Sequenced material: PBMCs. The sequence was collected from a man younger than 40 in good health and CMV-seronegative. The chain recombines TRBV13 with TRBJ1-2; 10 bases fit TRBD1. CDR3 sequence: CASSYDRGHGYTF. In DNA form, the CDR3 reads TGTGCCAGCAGCTACGACAGGGGGCACGGCTACACCTTC.